Listed here are 5 T cell receptor beta chains from one sample, sequenced in a study of radiotherapy plus CTLA-4 blockade in lung cancer. Some clones are missing from TCRdb's copy, which holds only in-frame ones; the method was immunoSEQ multiplex PCR. The sample holds roughly 120,000 clones, roughly 74% seen once. This sample comprised peripheral blood, obtained from a patient treated with radiotherapy plus ipilimumab. The source is a human donor with non-small cell lung cancer who had a partial response to radiotherapy plus ipilimumab.

CDR3 DNA: TGTGCCAGCTCACCACCCGTGCGGGGGGCACATACGCAGTATTTT. Protein sequence: CASSPPVRGAHTQYF. The gene calls are TRBV18 and TRBJ2-3; 8 bases are shared with TRBD2. V gave up 0 bases and J gave up 7 bases; unmatched junction bases: 6. Germline values: CDR1 KGHSH, CDR2 LQKENI. This CDR3 has 15 amino acids.

The count of this clone is one. The CDR3 nucleotides are TGCGCCAGCAGCTTGGCCGGCGGGGCGGGAGGGCCTGGGGACAATGAGCAGTTCTTC. This gives the protein CASSLAGGAGGPGDNEQFF. The V gene is TRBV5-1, the J gene TRBJ2-1; TRBD2 matches 9 bases. Germline assignment: CDR1 SGHRS and CDR2 YFSETQ. With 0 bases clipped from V and 5 bases from J, the junction kept 15 bases outside the gene matches. The CDR3 is 19 residues long. Drawing the rest from reference TRBV5-1 and TRBJ2-1, the complete variable domain is KAGVTQTPRYLIKTRGQQVTLSCSPISGHRSVSWYQQTPGQGLQFLFEYFSETQRNKGNFPGRFSGRQFSNSRSEMNVSTLELGDSALYLCASSLAGGAGGPGDNEQFFGPGTRLTVL.

The rearrangement links TRBV2 to TRBJ2-2, with TRBD1 matching 8 bases. The V gene's germline CDR1 is SNHLY and CDR2 FYNNEI. The CDR3 has 13 amino acids. The junction had 3 bases not matched to a gene; V was cut back by 6 bases and J by 6 bases. The CDR3 is CASSLTGAGELFF. The CDR3 DNA reads as TGTGCCAGCAGCCTGACAGGGGCCGGGGAGCTGTTTTTT.

The gene calls are TRBV19 and TRBJ1-2; no clear D gene. Germline CDR1 LNHDA, CDR2 SQIVND (reference sequence). The length of the CDR3 is 14 residues. V was clipped by 1 base and J by 4 bases, with 10 bases between them. Here the CDR3 DNA reads TGTGCCAGTAGTATAGGTGCAGGCAGCTATGGCTACACCTTC. Amino acid sequence: CASSIGAGSYGYTF.

This clone came up a few times. The V call is TRBV28, the J call TRBJ1-1; D ambiguous. CDR1 MDHEN and CDR2 SYDVKM come from the germline V gene. Deletions cut 5 bases from V and 3 bases from J, with 10 bases between. This CDR3 comprises 13 residues. Here the CDR3 reads CASSPWQDTEAFF. The CDR3 coding sequence is TGTGCCAGCAGTCCGTGGCAGGACACTGAAGCTTTCTTT.